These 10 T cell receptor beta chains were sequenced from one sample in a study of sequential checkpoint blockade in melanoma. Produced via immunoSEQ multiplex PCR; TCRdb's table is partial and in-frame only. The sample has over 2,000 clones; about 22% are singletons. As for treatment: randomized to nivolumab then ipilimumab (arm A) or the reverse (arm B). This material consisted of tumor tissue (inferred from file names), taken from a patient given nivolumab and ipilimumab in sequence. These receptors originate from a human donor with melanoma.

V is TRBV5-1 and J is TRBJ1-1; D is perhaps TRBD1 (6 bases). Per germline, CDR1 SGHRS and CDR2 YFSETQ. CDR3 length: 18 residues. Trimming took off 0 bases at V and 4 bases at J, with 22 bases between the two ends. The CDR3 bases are TGCGCCAGCAGCTTGGTGTCAGGGGCAGCCATTTCAGGCACTGAAGCTTTCTTT. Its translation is CASSLVSGAAISGTEAFF.

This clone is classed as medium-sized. Here the CDR3 reads CADGGPGVTEAFF. CDR3 DNA: TGTGCCGACGGTGGGCCGGGGGTGACTGAAGCTTTCTTT. The chain recombines TRBV30 with TRBJ1-1, with D perhaps TRBD1 (5 bases). Per germline, CDR1 GTSNPN and CDR2 SVGIG (reference sequence). The germline V and J ends were trimmed by 8 bases and 5 bases, with 18 bases remaining between them. The CDR3 contains 13 residues.

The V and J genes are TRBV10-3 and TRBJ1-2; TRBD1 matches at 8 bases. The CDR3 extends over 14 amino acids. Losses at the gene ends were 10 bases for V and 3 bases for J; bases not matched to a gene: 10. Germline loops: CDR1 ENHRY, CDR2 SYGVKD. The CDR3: CASGPPGGYYGYTF. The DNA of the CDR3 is TGTGCCAGTGGCCCCCCAGGGGGCTACTATGGCTACACCTTC.

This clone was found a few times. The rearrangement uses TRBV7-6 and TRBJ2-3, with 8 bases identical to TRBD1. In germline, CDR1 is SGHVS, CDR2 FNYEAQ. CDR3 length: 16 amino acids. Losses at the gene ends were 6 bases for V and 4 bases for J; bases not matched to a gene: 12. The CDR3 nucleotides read TGTGCCAGCAGAGCGAACAGGGGGTCAGGGGCAGATACGCAGTATTTT. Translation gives CASRANRGSGADTQYF.

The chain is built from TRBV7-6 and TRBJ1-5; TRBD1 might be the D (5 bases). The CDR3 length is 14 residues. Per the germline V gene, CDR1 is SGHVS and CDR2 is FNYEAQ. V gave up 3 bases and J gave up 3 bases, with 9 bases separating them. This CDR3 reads CASSFTGNNQPQHF. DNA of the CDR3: TGTGCCAGCAGCTTCACAGGAAACAATCAGCCCCAGCATTTT.

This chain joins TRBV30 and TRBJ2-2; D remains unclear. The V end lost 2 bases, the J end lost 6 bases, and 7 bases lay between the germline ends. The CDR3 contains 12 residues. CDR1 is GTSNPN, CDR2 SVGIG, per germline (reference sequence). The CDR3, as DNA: TGTGCCTGGAGTTGGAATCCCGGGGAGCTGTTTTTT. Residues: CAWSWNPGELFF. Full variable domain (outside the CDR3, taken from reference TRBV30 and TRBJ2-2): SQTIHQWPATLVQPVGSPLSLECTVEGTSNPNLYWYRQAAGRGLQLLFYSVGIGQISSEVPQNLSASRPQDRQFILSSKKLLLSDSGFYLCAWSWNPGELFFGEGSRLTVL.

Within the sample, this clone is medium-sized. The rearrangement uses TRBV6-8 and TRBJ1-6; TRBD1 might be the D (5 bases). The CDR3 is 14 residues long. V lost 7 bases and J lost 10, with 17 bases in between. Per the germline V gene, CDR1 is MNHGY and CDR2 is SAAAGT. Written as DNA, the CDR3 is TGTGCCAGCACCCTCAGTGGGGCGAACTCACCCCTCCACTTT. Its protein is CASTLSGANSPLHF.

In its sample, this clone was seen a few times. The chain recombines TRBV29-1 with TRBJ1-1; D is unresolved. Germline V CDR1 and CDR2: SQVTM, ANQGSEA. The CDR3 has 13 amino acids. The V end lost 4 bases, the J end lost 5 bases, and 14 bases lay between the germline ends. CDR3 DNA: TGCAGCGTTGTTTCAGGAGTGGTGACTGAAGCTTTCTTT. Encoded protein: CSVVSGVVTEAFF. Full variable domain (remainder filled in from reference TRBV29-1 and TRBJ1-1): SAVISQKPSRDICQRGTSLTIQCQVDSQVTMMFWYRQQPGQSLTLIATANQGSEATYESGFVIDKFPISRPNLTFSTLTVSNMSPEDSSIYLCSVVSGVVTEAFFGQGTRLTVV.

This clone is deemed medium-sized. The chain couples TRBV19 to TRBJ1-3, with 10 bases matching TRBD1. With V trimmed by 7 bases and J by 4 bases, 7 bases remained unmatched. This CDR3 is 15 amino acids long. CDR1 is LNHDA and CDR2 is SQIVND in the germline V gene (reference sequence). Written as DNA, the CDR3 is TGTGCCAGTACCGGGACAGGGGTAGCCGGAAACACCATATATTTT. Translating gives CASTGTGVAGNTIYF. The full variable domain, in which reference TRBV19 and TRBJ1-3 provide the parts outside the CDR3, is DGGITQSPKYLFRKEGQNVTLSCEQNLNHDAMYWYRQDPGQGLRLIYYSQIVNDFQKGDIAEGYSVSREKKESFPLTVTSAQKNPTAFYLCASTGTGVAGNTIYFGEGSWLTVV.

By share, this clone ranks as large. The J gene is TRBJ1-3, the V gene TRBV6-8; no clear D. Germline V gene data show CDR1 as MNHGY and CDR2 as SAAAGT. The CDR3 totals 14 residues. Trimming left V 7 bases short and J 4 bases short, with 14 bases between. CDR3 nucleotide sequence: TGTGCCAGCACCTCAACACCATACGGAAACACCATATATTTT. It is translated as CASTSTPYGNTIYF.